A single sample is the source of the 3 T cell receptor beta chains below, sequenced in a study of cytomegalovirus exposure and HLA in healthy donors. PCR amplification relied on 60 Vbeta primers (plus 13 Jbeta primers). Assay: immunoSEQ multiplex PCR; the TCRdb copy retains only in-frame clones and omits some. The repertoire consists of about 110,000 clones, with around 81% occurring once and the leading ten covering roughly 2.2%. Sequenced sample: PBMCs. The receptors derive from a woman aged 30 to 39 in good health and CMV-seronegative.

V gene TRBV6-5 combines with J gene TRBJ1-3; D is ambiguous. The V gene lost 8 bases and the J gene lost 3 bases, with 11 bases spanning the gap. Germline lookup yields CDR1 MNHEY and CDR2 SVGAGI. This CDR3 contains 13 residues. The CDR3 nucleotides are TGTGCCAGCCGAGGCCTCATTGGAAACACCATATATTTT. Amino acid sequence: CASRGLIGNTIYF.

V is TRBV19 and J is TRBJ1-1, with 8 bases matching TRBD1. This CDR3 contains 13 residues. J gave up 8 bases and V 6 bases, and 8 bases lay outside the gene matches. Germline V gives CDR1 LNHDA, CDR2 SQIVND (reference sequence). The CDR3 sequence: CASRVRDRPEAFF. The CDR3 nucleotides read TGTGCCAGTAGGGTCCGGGACAGGCCCGAAGCTTTCTTT. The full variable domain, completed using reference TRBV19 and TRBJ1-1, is DGGITQSPKYLFRKEGQNVTLSCEQNLNHDAMYWYRQDPGQGLRLIYYSQIVNDFQKGDIAEGYSVSREKKESFPLTVTSAQKNPTAFYLCASRVRDRPEAFFGQGTRLTVV.

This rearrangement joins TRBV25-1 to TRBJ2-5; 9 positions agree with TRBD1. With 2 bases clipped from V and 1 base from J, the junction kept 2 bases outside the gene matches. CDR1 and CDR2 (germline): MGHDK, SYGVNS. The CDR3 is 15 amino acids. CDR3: CASSELGQGQETQYF. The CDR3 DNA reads TGTGCCAGCAGTGAACTGGGACAGGGCCAAGAGACCCAGTACTTC.